Below, 2 T cell receptor beta chains from the same sample are listed, as sequenced in a study of T-cell reconstitution after alpha-beta-depleted transplantation in children. Unique molecular identifiers were incorporated into the prepared TCRbeta library. TCRdb called the PCR reads again in MiXCR, with one record for every CDR3 protein. The repertoire holds 330,000 or so distinct CDR3 sequences, around 10% seen once, with 2% to 3% in the top ten. Sequences were derived from PBMCs from the stem cell graft donor, sampled from the stem cell graft. The source of these receptors is a human donor who donated a stem cell graft to a child with acute lymphoblastic leukemia.

This clonotype was seen a few times. This chain links TRBV29-1 with TRBJ2-2, with unresolved D. Germline V gene lookup returns CDR1 SQVTM and CDR2 ANQGSEA. Trimming stripped 3 bases from V and 1 base from J, with 9 bases between. The CDR3 has 14 amino acids. CDR3 sequence: CSVDHPGNTGELFF. In nucleotides, the CDR3 is TGCAGCGTTGATCATCCAGGGAACACCGGGGAGCTGTTTTTT.

The rearrangement uses TRBV5-1 and TRBJ2-1; 10 positions match TRBD1. The germline gives CDR1 SGHRS, CDR2 YFSETQ. The trim removed 3 bases at V and 5 bases at J, leaving 8 bases unmatched. The CDR3 has 16 amino acids. CDR3 sequence: CASSWADRGINNEQFF. As DNA, the CDR3 is TGCGCCAGCAGCTGGGCGGACAGGGGGATTAACAATGAGCAGTTCTTC.